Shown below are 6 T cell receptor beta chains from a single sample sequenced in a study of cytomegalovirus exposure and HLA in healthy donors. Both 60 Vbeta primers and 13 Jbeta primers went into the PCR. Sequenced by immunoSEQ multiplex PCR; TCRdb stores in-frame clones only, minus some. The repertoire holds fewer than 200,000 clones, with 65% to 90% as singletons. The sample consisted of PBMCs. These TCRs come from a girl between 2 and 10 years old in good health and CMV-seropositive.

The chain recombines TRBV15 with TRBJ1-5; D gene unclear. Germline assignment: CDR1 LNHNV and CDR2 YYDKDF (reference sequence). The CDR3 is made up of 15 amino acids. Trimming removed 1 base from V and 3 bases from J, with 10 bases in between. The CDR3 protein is CATSRGSGDNQPQHF. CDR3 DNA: TGTGCCACCAGCAGAGGATCCGGGGACAATCAGCCCCAGCATTTT.

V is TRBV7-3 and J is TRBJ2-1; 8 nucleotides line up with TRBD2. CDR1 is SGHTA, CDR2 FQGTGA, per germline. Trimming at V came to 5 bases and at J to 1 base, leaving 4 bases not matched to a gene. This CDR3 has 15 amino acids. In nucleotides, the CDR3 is TGTGCCAGCAGCCTCAGCGGGAGATCCTACAATGAGCAGTTCTTC. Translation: CASSLSGRSYNEQFF.

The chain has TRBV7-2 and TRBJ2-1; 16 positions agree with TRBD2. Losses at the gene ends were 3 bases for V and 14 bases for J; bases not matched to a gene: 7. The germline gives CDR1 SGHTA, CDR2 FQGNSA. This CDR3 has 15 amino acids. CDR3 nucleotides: TGTGCCAGCAGCTTCCGGGGACTAGCGGGGGGGGAGAAGTTCTTC. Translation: CASSFRGLAGGEKFF.

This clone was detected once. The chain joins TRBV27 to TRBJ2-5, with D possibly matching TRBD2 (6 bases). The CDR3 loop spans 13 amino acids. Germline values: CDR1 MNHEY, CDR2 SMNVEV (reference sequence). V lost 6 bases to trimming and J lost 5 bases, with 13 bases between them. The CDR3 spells CASRVHGGETQYF. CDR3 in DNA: TGTGCCAGCAGGGTTCATGGAGGGGAGACCCAGTACTTC.

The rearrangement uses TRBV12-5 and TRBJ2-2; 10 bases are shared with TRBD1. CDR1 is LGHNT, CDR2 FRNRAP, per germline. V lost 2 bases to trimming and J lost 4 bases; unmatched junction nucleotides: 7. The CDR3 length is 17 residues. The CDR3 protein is CASGLFTGTGVTGELFF. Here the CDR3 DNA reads TGTGCTAGTGGTTTGTTTACCGGGACAGGGGTCACCGGGGAGCTGTTTTTT.

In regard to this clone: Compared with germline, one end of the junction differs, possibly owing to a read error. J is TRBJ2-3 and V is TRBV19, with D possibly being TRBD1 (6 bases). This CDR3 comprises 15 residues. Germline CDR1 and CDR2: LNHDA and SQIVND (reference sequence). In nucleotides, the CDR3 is TGTGCCAGTAGTACGTCGTTACAGGGCACGGATACGCAGTATTTT. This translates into CASSTSLQGTDTQYF.